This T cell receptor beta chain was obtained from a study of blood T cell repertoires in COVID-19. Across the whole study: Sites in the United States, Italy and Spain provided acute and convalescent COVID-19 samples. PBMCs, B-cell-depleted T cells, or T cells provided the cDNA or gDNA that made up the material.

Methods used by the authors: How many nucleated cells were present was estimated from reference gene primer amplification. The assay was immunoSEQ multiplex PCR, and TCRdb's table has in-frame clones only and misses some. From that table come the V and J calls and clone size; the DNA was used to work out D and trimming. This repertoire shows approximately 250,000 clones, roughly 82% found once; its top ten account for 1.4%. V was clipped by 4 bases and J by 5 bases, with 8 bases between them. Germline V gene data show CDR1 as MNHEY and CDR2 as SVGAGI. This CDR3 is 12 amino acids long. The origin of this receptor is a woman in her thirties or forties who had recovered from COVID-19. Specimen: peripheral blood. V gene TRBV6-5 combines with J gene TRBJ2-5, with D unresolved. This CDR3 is CASSSPRETQYF. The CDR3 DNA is TGTGCCAGCAGTTCCCCCCGGGAGACCCAGTACTTC.